The clone carrying this T cell receptor beta chain has a handful of counts. The sample is drawn from a study of early T cells in non-severe SARS-CoV-2 infection. Study details: Unsorted whole blood bulk RNA was sequenced, with unpaired chains.

The TCR library protocol was used to attach unique molecular identifiers. These identifiers were attached to individual cDNA molecules. TCRdb itself ran the 5' RACE reads through MiXCR, one entry per CDR3 protein. The table shows 70,000 to 85,000 distinct CDR3 sequences, with less than 15% occurring only once. J lost 4 bases, V lost 5 bases, and 8 bases had no gene match. This CDR3 has 17 amino acids. Sequencing input: whole blood. V gene TRBV12-3 or TRBV12-4 combines with J gene TRBJ2-6, with 10 bases that match TRBD2. The origin of this receptor is an adult who was a healthcare worker with PCR-confirmed SARS-CoV-2 infection or an uninfected control (not recorded which). Written as DNA, the CDR3 is TGTGCCAGCAGTCCCCCTAGCGGGAGCACGGGGGCCAACGTCCTGACTTTC. Encoded protein: CASSPPSGSTGANVLTF.